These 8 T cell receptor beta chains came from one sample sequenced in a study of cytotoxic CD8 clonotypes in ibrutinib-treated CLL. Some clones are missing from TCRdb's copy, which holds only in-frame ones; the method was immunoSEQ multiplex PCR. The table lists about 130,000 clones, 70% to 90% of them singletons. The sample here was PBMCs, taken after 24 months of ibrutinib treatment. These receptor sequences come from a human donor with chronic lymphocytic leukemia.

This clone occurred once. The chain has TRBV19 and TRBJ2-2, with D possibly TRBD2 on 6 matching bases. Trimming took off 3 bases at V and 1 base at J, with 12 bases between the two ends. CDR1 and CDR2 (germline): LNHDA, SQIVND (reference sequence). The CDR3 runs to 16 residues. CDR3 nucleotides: TGTGCCAGTAGTATTCTTAGCGGAGTGAACACCGGGGAGCTGTTTTTT. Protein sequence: CASSILSGVNTGELFF.

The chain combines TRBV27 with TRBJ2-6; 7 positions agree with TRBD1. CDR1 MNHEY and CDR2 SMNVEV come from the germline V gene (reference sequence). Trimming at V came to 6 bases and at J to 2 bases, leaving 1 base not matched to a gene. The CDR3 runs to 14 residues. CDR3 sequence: CASRQGTGANVLTF. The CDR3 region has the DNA TGTGCCAGCAGACAGGGGACTGGGGCCAACGTCCTGACTTTC. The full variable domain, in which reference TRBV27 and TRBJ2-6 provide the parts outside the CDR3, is EAQVTQNPRYLITVTGKKLTVTCSQNMNHEYMSWYRQDPGLGLRQIYYSMNVEVTDKGDVPEGYKVSRKEKRNFPLILESPSPNQTSLYFCASRQGTGANVLTFGAGSRLTVL.

In nucleotides, the CDR3 is TGTGCCAGCAGCCAAGTTGACGTAATTGGACCCCGTACTAATGAAAAACTGTTTTTT. It codes for CASSQVDVIGPRTNEKLFF. The chain links TRBV4-2 to TRBJ1-4, with D hard to call. Trimming shortened V by 1 base and J by 2 bases, and 20 bases separated the two germline ends. Germline V gene data show CDR1 as LGHNA and CDR2 as YNFKEQ. The CDR3 is 19 amino acids.

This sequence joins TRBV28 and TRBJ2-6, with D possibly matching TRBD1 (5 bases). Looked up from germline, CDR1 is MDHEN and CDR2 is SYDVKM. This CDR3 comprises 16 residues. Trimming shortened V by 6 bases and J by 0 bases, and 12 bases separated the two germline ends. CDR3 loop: CASRTQASSGANVLTF. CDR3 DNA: TGTGCCAGCAGGACACAGGCTTCCTCTGGGGCCAACGTCCTGACTTTC.

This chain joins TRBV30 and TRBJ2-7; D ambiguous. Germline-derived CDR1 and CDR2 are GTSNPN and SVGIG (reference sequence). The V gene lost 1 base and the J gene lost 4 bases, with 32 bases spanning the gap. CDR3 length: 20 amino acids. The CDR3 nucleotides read TGTGCCTGGAGTGCCCAGTTGCTCTCTCAGCTTCAAAAACAAAGATACGAGCAGTACTTC. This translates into CAWSAQLLSQLQKQRYEQYF.

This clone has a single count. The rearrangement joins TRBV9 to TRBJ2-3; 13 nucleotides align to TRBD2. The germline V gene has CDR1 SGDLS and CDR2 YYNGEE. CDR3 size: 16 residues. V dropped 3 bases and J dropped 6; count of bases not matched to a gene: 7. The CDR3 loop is CASSGEGLAGTDTQYF. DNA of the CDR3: TGTGCCAGCAGCGGAGAGGGACTAGCGGGAACTGATACGCAGTATTTT.

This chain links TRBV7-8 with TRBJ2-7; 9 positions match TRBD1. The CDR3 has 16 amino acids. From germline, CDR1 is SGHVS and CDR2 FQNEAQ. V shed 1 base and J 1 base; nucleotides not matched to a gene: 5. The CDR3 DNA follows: TGTGCCAGCAGCTTAGGGACCGGGACAGGGTCCTACGAGCAGTACTTC. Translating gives CASSLGTGTGSYEQYF.

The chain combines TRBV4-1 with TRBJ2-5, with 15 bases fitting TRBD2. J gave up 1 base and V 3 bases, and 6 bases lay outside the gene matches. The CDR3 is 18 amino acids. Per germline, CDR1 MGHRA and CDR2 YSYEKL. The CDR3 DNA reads TGCGCCAGCAGCCAGAAACCGGGACTAGCGGGAGGCCAAGAGACCCAGTACTTC. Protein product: CASSQKPGLAGGQETQYF.